This T cell receptor (beta chain) was sequenced in a study of post-analysis software for immune sequencing data. The wider study: There were relapsing-remitting, secondary progressive and progressive-relapsing multiple sclerosis among the disease courses included. Broader study findings: F measure clustering grouped samples strongly by preparation batch. Controls showed lower frequencies than patients for 4 or 5 TRBV segments, and TRBV5-6, TRBV5-1 and TRBV20-1 were among these. Normalized Chao1 diversity was significantly lower in multiple sclerosis patients than in controls.

Each TCR beta cDNA library carried unique molecular identifiers. Input of about 0.9 to 10 million T cells yielded around 460,000 cDNA molecules. Using its own MiXCR run on the PCR reads, TCRdb lists one record per CDR3 protein. The top ten clones hold around 4.7% of a sample with roughly 800,000 distinct CDR3 sequences, 40% to 55% of them seen once. There are 15 residues in the CDR3. Germline V CDR1 and CDR2: DFQATT, SNEGSKA (reference sequence). The V gene lost 0 bases and the J gene lost 4 bases, with 16 bases spanning the gap. Comment on this clonotype: What it binds is unknown.

The chain couples TRBV20-1 to TRBJ2-7; D is perhaps TRBD1 (5 bases). The clonotype originates from a girl aged 5-17 years with multiple sclerosis. Sequenced: blood. CDR3 in amino acids: CSAREGQGREYEQYF. CDR3 bases: TGCAGTGCTAGAGAGGGCCAGGGCAGGGAATACGAGCAGTACTTC.